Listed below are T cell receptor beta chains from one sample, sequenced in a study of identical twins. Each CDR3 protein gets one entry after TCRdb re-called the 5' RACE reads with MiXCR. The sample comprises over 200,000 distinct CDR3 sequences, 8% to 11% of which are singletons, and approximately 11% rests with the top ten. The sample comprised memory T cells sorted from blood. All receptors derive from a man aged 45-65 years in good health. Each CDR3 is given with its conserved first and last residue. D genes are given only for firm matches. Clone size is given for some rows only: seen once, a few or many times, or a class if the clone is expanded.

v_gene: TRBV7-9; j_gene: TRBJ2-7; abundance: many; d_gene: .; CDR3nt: TGTGCCAGCAGCCCCGTGGGGCAGCCCTACGAGCAGTACTTC; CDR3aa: CASSPVGQPYEQYF
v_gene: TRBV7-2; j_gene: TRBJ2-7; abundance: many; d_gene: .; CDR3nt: TGTGCCAGCTCAAAAAACGGGGGTTACGAGCAGTACTTC; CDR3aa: CASSKNGGYEQYF
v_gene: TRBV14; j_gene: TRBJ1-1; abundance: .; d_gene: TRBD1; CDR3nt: TGTGCCAGCAGCCGGTGGACAGGAGGGACTGAAGCTTTCTTT; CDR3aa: CASSRWTGGTEAFF
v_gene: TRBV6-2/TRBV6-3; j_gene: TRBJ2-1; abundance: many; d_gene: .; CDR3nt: TGTGCCAGCAGGAGGACATCCTACAATGAGCAGTTCTTC; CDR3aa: CASRRTSYNEQFF
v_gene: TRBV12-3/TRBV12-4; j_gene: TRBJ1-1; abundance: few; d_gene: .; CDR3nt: TGTGCCAGCGGGCCGACCCACACTGAAGCTTTCTTT; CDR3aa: CASGPTHTEAFF
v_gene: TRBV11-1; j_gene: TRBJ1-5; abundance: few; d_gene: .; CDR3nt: TGTGCCAGCAGCCAAGGGGCCGGACTGACACGTCGGGTCAATCAGCCCCAGCATTTT; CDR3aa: CASSQGAGLTRRVNQPQHF
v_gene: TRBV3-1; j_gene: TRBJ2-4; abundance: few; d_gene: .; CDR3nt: TGTGCCAGCAGCCAAGCGAGTACGGCCAAAAACATTCAGTACTTC; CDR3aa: CASSQASTAKNIQYF
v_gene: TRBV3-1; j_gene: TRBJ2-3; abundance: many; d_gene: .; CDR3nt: TGTGCCAGCACCCCGATTAGCGGATCTAGCACAGATACGCAGTATTTT; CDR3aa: CASTPISGSSTDTQYF
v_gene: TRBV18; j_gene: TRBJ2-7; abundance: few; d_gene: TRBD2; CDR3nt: TGTGCCAGCTCAGACAGCGGGATAAATACCGAGCAGTACTTC; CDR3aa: CASSDSGINTEQYF
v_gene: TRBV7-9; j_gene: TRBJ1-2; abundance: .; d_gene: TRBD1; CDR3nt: TGTGCCAGCAGCTTATTAAAGGGGGCGGTTGGCTACACCTTC; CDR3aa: CASSLLKGAVGYTF
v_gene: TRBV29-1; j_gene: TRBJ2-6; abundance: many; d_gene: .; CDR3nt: TGCAGCGTTGGTCGAGGTGGCGGGGCCAACGTCCTGACTTTC; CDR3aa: CSVGRGGGANVLTF
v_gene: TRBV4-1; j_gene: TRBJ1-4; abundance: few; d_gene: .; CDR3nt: TGCGCCAGCAGCCAAGTGGACTCAACTAATGAAAAACTGTTTTTT; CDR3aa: CASSQVDSTNEKLFF
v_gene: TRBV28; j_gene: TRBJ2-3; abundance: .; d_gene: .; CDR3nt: TGTGCCAGCAGTCCCCTTGCGGGTTTCACAGATACGCAGTATTTT; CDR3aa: CASSPLAGFTDTQYF
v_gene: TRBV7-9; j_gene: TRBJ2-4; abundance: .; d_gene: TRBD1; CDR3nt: TGTGCCAGCAGCCCCTGGACAGGGATAGACATTCAGTACTTC; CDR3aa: CASSPWTGIDIQYF
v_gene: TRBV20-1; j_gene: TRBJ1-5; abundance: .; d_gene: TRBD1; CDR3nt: TGCAGTGCTAGAGGGACAGGGGTACGACAGCCCCAGCATTTT; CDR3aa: CSARGTGVRQPQHF
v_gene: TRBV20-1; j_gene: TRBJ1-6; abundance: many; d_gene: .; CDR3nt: TGCAGTGCTAGAGAATTGCAGGCCTCCTATAATTCACCCCTCCACTTT; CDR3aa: CSARELQASYNSPLHF
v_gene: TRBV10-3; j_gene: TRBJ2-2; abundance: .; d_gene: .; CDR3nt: TGTGCCATCAGCGGCAGGGAAACCGGGGAGCTGTTTTTT; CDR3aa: CAISGRETGELFF
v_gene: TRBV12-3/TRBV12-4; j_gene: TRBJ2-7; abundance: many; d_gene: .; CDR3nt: TGTGCCAGCAGTTTAAGGCACAACTACGAGCAGTACTTC; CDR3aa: CASSLRHNYEQYF
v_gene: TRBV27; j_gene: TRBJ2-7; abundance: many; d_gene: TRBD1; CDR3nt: TGTGCCAGCAGTTCTCACCCATACCCCGGACAGGCCTACGAGCAGTACTTC; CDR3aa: CASSSHPYPGQAYEQYF
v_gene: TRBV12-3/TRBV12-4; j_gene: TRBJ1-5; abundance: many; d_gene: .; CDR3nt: TGTGCCAGCACCCTGGGGGGGGATAATCAGCCCCAGCATTTT; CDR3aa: CASTLGGDNQPQHF
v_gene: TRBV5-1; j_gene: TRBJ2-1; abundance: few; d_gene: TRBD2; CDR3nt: TGCGCCAGCAGCTTGGGAATTCGGACTAGCTCCTACAATGAGCAGTTCTTC; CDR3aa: CASSLGIRTSSYNEQFF
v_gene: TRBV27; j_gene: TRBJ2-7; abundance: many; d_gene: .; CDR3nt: TGTGCCAGCAGTTTAGGGGCGGGACAGTTTCTAGAGCAGTACTTC; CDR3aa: CASSLGAGQFLEQYF
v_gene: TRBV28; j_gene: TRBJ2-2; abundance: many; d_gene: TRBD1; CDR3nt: TGTGCCAGCAGTGCATTGGGACAGGTGAACACCGGGGAGCTGTTTTTT; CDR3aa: CASSALGQVNTGELFF
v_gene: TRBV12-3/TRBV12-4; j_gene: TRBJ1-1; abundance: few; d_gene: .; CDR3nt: TGTGCCAGCAGTTCACTTAGGCGGACACTTAACACTGAAGCTTTCTTT; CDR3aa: CASSSLRRTLNTEAFF
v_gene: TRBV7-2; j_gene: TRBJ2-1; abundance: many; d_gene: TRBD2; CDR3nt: TGTGCCAGCAGCCCGGAAATTAGCGGGGGGTTCTATGAGCAGTTCTTC; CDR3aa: CASSPEISGGFYEQFF
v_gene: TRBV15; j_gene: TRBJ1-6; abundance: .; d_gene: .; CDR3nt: TGTGCCACCAGCAGAGAAAGGGGCTCCTATAATTCACCCCTCCACTTT; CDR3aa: CATSRERGSYNSPLHF
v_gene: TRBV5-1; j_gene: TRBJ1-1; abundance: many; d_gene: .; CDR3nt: TGCGCCAGCAGCTTCGGGGAACCGGGCACTGAAGCTTTCTTT; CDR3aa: CASSFGEPGTEAFF
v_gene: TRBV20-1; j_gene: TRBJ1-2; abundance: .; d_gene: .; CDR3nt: TGCAGTGCTAGGCCGGGGCCCTATGGCTACACCTTC; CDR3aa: CSARPGPYGYTF
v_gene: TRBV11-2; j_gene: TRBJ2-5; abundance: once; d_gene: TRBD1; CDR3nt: TGTGCCAGCAGCATACGGACAGGGCAAGAGACCCAGTACTTC; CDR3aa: CASSIRTGQETQYF
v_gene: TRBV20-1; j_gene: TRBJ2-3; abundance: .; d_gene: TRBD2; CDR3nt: TGCAGTGCTAGGGTAGGGCGGGGGGGCAACACAGATACGCAGTATTTT; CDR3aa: CSARVGRGGNTDTQYF
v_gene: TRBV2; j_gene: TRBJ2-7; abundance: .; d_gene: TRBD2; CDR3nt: TGTGCCAGCAGTGAACGGCGGGGGGCTCTGGTGATCGAGCAGTACTTC; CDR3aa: CASSERRGALVIEQYF
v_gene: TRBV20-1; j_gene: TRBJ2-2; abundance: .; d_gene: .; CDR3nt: TGCAGTGCTAGTCCCAGGGGGGTTTCGAACACCGGGGAGCTGTTTTTT; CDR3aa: CSASPRGVSNTGELFF
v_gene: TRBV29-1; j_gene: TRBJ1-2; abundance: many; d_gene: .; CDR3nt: TGCAGCGTTGTTGGTCAAGGGTGGGGCTACACCTTC; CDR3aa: CSVVGQGWGYTF
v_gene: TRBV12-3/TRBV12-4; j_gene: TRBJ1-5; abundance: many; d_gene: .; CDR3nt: TGTGCCAGCAGTTCCTACGGATTAGGCAATCAGCCCCAGCATTTT; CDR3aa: CASSSYGLGNQPQHF
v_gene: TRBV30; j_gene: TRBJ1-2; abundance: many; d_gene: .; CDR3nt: TGTGCCTGGAGCCACAGGGTGGCAGGCTACACCTTC; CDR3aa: CAWSHRVAGYTF
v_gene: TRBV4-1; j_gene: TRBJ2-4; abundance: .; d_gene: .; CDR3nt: TGCGCCAGCAGCCAAGAGATTCTCCGTGGGACAGGCGGGGGGACCAAAAACATTCAGTACTTC; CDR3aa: CASSQEILRGTGGGTKNIQYF
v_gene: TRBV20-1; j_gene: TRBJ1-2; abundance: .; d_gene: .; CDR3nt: TGCAGTGCTAGAGCCCAGGGGAAGGAATCTAGTTATGGCTACACCTTC; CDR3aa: CSARAQGKESSYGYTF
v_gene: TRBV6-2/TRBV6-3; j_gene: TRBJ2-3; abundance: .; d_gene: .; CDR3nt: TGTGCCAGCAGAGCGACTAGCACAGATACGCAGTATTTT; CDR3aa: CASRATSTDTQYF
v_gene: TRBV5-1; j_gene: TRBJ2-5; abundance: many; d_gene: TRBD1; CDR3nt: TGCGCCAGCAGCTCGGGACAGGGAAAAGAGACCCAGTACTTC; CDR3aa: CASSSGQGKETQYF
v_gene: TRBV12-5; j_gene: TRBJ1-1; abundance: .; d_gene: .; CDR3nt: TGTGCTAGTTCGCGAAAAATGAACACTGAAGCTTTCTTT; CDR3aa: CASSRKMNTEAFF
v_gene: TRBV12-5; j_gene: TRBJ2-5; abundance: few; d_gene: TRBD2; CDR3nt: TGTGCTAGTGGTTTGGGACTAGCCCAGGAGACCCAGTACTTC; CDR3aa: CASGLGLAQETQYF
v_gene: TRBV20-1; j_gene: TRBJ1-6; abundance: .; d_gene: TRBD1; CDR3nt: TGCAGTGCTAGGCCCGGGACAGGGGTCAATTCACCCCTCCACTTT; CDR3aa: CSARPGTGVNSPLHF
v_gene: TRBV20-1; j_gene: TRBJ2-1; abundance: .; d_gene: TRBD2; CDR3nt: TGCAGTGCTAGAGATGACTGGCTAGCGGGGGGGCCGGTCGATGAGCAGTTCTTC; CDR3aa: CSARDDWLAGGPVDEQFF
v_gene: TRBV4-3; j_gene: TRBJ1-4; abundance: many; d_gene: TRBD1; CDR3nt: TGCGCCAGCAGCCAAACGCCTGGGTGGACAGGGGGAAATGAAAAACTGTTTTTT; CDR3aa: CASSQTPGWTGGNEKLFF
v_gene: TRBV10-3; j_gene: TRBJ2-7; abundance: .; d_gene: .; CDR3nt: TGTGCCATCAGTGAGACCCTCTACGAGCAGTACTTC; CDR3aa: CAISETLYEQYF
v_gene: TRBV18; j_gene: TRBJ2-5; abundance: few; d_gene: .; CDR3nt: TGTGCCAGCTGGGACGGGCAGGGACAAGAGACCCAGTACTTC; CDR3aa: CASWDGQGQETQYF
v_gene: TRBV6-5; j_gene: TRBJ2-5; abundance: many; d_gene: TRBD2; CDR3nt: TGTGCCAGCAGTTGGCTAGCGGCGCAAGAGACCCAGTACTTC; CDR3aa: CASSWLAAQETQYF
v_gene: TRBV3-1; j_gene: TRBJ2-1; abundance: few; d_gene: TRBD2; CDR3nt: TGTGCCAGCAGCCAAGCGGCAGCGGGGGGGCTTCTGTTCTTC; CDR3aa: CASSQAAAGGLLFF
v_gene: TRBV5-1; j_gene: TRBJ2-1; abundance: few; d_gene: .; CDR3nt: TGCGCCAGCAGCGGCGGGACCCATAGAGTGGAGGAGCAGTTCTTC; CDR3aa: CASSGGTHRVEEQFF
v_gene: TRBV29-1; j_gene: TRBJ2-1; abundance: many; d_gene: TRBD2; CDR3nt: TGCAGCGCCGGACTAGCGGGAGGAGTATATGAGCAGTTCTTC; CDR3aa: CSAGLAGGVYEQFF
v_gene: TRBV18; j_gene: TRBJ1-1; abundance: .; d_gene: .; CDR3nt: TGTGCCAGCTCGACGGGGGTGAACACTGAAGCTTTCTTT; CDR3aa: CASSTGVNTEAFF
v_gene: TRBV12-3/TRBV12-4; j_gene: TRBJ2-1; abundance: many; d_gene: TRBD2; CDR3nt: TGTGCCAGCAGTTTATGGGGGACTAGCGGGGGTAGGGATGAGCAGTTCTTC; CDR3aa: CASSLWGTSGGRDEQFF
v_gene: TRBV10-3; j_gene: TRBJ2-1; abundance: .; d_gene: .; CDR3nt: TGTGCCATCAGTGACGGAAGGGATGAGCAGTTCTTC; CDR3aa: CAISDGRDEQFF
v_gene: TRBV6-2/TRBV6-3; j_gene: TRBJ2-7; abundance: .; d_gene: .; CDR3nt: TGTGCCAGCAGTCCGGGTGGACTTTCAAACGAGCAGTACTTC; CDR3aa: CASSPGGLSNEQYF